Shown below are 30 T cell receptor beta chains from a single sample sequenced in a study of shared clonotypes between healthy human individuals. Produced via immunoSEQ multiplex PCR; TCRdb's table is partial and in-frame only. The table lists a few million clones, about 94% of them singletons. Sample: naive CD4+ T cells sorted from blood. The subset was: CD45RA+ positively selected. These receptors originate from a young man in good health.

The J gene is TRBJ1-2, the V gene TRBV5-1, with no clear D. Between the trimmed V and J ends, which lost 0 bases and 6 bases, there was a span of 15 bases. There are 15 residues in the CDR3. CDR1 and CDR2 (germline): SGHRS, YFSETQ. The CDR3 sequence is CASSLDAASGNGYTF. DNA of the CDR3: TGCGCCAGCAGCTTGGACGCGGCCAGCGGTAATGGCTACACCTTC.

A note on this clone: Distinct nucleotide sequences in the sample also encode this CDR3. CDR3: CASSSPGSNQPQHF. DNA for the CDR3: TGTGCCAGCAGTTCCCCGGGTAGCAATCAGCCCCAGCATTTT. The chain carries TRBV28 and TRBJ1-5; no firm D call. This CDR3 has 14 amino acids. V dropped 4 bases and J dropped 0 bases, with 7 bases sitting between them. The germline V gene has CDR1 MDHEN and CDR2 SYDVKM.

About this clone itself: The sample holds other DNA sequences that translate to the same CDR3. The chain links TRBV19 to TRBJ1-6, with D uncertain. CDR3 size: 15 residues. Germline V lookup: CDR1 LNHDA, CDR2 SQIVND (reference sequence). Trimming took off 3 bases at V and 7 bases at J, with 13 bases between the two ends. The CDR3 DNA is TGTGCCAGTAGTATCGAGCGCGGCGGGAATTCACCCCTCCACTTT. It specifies CASSIERGGNSPLHF.

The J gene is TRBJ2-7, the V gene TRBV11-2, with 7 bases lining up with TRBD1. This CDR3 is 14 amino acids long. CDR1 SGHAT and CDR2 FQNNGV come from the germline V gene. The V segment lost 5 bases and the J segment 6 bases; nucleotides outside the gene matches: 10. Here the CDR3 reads CASSTGAGTAEQYF. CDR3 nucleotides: TGTGCCAGCAGCACAGGGGCTGGGACAGCCGAGCAGTACTTC.

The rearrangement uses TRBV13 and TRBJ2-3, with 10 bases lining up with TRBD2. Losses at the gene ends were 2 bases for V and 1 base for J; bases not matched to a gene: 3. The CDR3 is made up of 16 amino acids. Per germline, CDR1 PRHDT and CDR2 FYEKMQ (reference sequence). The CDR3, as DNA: TGTGCCAGCAGCTTACCTAGCGGGGGACGCACAGATACGCAGTATTTT. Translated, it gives CASSLPSGGRTDTQYF.

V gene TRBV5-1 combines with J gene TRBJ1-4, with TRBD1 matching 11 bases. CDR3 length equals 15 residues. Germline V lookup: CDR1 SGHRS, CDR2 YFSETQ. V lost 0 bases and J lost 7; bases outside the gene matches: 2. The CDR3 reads CASSLGDRGTEKLFF. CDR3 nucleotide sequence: TGCGCCAGCAGCTTGGGGGACAGGGGGACTGAAAAACTGTTTTTT.

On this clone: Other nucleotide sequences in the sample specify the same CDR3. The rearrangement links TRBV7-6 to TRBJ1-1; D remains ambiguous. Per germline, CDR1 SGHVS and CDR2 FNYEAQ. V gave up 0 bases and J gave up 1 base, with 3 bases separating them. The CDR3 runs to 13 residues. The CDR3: CASSLAENTEAFF. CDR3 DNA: TGTGCCAGCAGCTTAGCGGAGAACACTGAAGCTTTCTTT.

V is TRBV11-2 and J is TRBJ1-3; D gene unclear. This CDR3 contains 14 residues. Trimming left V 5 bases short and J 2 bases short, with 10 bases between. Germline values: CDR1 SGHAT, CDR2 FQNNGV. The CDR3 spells CASSPQGTGNTIYF. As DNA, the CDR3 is TGTGCCAGCAGCCCCCAAGGGACTGGAAACACCATATATTTT.

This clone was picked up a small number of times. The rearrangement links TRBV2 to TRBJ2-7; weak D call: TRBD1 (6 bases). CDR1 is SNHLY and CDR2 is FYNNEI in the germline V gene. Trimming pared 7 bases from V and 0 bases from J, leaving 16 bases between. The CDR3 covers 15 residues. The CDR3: CASTPLAGASYEQYF. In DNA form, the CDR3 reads TGTGCCAGCACTCCTCTGGCAGGGGCCTCCTACGAGCAGTACTTC.

CDR3 protein: CASSERSATNEKLFF. CDR3 DNA sequence: TGTGCCAGCAGTGAAAGGAGTGCAACTAATGAAAAACTGTTTTTT. The genes are TRBV25-1 and TRBJ1-4; no firm D call. Germline loops: CDR1 MGHDK, CDR2 SYGVNS. This CDR3 has 15 amino acids. The germline V and J ends were trimmed by 2 bases and 0 bases, with 7 bases remaining between them.

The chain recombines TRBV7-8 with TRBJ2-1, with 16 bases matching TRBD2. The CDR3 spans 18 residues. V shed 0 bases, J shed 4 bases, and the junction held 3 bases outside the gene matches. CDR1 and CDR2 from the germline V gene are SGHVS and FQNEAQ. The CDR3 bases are TGTGCCAGCAGCTTAGCGGGACTAGCGGGGGGGCCGTACAATGAGCAGTTCTTC. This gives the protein CASSLAGLAGGPYNEQFF.

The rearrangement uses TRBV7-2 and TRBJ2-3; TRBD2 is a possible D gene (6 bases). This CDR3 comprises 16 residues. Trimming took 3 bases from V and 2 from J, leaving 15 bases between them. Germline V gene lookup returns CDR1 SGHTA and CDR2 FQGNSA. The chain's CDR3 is CASSFGLPRVTDTQYF. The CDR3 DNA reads TGTGCCAGCAGCTTCGGACTACCCCGGGTCACAGATACGCAGTATTTT.

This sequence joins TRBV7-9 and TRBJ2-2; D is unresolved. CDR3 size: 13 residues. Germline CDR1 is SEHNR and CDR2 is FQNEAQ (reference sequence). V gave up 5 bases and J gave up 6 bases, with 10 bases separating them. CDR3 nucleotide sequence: TGTGCCAGCAGCCTACCTAGGGCCGGGGAGCTGTTTTTT. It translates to CASSLPRAGELFF. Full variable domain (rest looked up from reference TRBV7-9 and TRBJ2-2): DTGVSQNPRHKITKRGQNVTFRCDPISEHNRLYWYRQTLGQGPEFLTYFQNEAQLEKSRLLSDRFSAERPKGSFSTLEIQRTEQGDSAMYLCASSLPRAGELFFGEGSRLTVL.

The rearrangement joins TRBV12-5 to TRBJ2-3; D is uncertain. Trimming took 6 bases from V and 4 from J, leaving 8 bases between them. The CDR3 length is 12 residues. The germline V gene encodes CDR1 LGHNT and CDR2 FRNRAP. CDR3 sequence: CASGQSADTQYF. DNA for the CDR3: TGTGCTAGTGGGCAATCGGCAGATACGCAGTATTTT.

The CDR3 protein is CASVLAVETQYF. CDR3 bases: TGTGCCAGCGTGCTAGCGGTGGAGACCCAGTACTTC. The rearrangement joins TRBV6-1 to TRBJ2-5; 7 bases are shared with TRBD2. Germline loops: CDR1 MNHNS, CDR2 SASEGT. The J segment lost 5 bases and the V segment lost 8 bases, leaving 5 bases of the junction unmatched. The CDR3 is made up of 12 amino acids.

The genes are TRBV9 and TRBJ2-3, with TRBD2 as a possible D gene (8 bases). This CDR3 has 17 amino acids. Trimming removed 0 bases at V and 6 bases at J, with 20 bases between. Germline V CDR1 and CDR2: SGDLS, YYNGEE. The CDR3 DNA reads TGTGCCAGCAGCGTAGCCGCGGGGGGACAGCGCATTGATACGCAGTATTTT. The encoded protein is CASSVAAGGQRIDTQYF.

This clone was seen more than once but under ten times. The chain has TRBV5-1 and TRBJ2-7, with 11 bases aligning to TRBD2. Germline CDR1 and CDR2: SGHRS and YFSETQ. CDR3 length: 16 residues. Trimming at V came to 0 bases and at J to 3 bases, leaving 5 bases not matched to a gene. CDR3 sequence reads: CASSLGSSGGYYEQYF. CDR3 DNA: TGCGCCAGCAGCTTGGGATCTAGCGGGGGGTACTACGAGCAGTACTTC.

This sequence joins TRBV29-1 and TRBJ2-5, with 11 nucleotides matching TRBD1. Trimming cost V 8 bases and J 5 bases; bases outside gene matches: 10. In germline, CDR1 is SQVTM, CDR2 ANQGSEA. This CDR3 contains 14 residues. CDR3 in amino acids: CSIGQGARVETQYF. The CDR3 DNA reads TGCAGCATAGGACAGGGGGCGCGCGTGGAGACCCAGTACTTC.

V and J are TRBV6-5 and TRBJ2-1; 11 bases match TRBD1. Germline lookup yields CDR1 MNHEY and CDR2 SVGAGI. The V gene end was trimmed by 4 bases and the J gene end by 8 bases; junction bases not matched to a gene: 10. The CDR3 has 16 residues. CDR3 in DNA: TGTGCCAGCAGTTCCCCCGGGACAGGGGGATTCTATGAGCAGTTCTTC. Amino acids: CASSSPGTGGFYEQFF.

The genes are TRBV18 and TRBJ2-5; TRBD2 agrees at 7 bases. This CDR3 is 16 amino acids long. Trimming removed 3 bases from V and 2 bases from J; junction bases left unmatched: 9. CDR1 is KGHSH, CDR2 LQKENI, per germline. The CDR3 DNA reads TGTGCCAGCTCACCCCTCGGAACGGGAGGTCAAGAGACCCAGTACTTC. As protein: CASSPLGTGGQETQYF.

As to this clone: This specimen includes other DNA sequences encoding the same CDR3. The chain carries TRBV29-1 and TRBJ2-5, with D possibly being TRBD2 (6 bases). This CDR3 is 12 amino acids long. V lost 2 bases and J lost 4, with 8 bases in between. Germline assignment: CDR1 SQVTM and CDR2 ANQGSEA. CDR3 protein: CSVEQGGETQYF. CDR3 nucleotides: TGCAGCGTTGAACAGGGAGGAGAGACCCAGTACTTC. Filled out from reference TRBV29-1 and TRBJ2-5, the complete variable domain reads SAVISQKPSRDICQRGTSLTIQCQVDSQVTMMFWYRQQPGQSLTLIATANQGSEATYESGFVIDKFPISRPNLTFSTLTVSNMSPEDSSIYLCSVEQGGETQYFGPGTRLLVL.

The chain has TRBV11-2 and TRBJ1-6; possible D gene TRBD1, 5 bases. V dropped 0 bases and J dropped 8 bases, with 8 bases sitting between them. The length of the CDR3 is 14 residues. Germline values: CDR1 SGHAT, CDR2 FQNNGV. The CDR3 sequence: CASSLDWGDSPLHF. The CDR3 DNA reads TGTGCCAGCAGCTTAGATTGGGGGGATTCACCCCTCCACTTT.

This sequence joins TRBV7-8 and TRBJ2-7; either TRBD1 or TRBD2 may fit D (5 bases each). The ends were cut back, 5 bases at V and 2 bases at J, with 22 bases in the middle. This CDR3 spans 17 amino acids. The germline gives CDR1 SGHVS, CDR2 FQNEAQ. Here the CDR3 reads CASSPDPGTPIPYEQYF. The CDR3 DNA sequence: TGTGCCAGCAGCCCCGATCCCGGGACCCCAATCCCCTACGAGCAGTACTTC.

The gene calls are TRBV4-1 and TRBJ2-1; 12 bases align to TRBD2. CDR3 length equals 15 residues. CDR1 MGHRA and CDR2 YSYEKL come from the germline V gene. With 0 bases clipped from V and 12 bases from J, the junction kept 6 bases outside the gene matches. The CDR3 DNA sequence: TGCGCCAGCAGCCAAGAAACTAGCGGGAGGCAAATGCAGTTCTTC. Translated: CASSQETSGRQMQFF.

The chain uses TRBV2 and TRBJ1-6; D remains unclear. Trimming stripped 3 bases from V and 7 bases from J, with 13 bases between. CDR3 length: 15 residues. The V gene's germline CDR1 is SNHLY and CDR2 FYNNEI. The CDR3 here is CASSDRTVRNSPLHF. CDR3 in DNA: TGTGCCAGCAGTGACCGGACGGTCCGGAATTCACCCCTCCACTTT.

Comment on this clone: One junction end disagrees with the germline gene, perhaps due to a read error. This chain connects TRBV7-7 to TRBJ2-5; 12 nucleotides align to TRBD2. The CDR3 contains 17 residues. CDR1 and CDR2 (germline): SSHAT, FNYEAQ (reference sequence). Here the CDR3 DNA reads TGTGCTAGCAGCTTGAGATCCGGACTAGCGGGAAAAGAGACCCAGTACTTC. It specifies CASSLRSGLAGKETQYF.

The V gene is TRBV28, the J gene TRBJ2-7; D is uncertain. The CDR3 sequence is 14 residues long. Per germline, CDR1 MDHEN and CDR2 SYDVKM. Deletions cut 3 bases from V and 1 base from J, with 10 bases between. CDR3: CASSFSRRSYEQYF. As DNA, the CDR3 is TGTGCCAGCAGTTTCAGTCGGCGTTCCTACGAGCAGTACTTC.

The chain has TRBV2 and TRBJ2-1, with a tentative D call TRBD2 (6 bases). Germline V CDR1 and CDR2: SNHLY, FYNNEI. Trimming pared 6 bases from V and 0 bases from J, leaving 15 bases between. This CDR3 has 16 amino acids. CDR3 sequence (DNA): TGTGCCAGCAGCCGCAGAGCGGGCAGCTCCTACAATGAGCAGTTCTTC. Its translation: CASSRRAGSSYNEQFF.

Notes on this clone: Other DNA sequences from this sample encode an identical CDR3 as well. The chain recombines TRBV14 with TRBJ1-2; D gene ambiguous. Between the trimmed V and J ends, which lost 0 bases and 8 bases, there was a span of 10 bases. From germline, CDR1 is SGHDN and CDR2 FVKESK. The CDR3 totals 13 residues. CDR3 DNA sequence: TGTGCCAGCAGCCAAGATTTGAGATACGGCTACACCTTC. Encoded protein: CASSQDLRYGYTF.

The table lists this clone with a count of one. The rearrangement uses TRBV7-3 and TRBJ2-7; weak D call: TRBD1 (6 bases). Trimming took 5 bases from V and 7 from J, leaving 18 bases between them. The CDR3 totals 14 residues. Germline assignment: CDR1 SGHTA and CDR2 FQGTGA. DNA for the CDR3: TGTGCCAGCAGCCCGACAGGACTCGTGGGGGAGCAGTACTTC. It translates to CASSPTGLVGEQYF.